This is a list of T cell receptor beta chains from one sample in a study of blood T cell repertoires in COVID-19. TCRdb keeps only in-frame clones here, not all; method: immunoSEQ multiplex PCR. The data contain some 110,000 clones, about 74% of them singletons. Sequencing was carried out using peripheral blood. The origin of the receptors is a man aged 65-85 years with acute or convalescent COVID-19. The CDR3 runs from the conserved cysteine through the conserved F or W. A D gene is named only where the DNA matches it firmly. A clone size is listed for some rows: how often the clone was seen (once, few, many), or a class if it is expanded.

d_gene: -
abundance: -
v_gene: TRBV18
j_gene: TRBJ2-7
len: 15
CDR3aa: CASSPATGFSYEQYF
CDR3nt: TGTGCCAGCTCACCGGCGACAGGTTTTTCCTACGAGCAGTACTTC

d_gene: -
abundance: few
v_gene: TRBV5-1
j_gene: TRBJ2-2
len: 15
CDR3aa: CASSLSSTGTGELFF
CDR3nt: TGCGCCAGCAGCTTGTCTAGTACTGGAACCGGGGAGCTGTTTTTT

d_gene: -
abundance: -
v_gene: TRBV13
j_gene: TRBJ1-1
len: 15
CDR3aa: CATRGRDRLNTEAFF
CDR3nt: TGTGCCACCCGCGGGCGCGACAGGCTGAACACTGAAGCTTTCTTT

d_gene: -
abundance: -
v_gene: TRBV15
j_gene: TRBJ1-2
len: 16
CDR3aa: CATSRDRPGTNYGYTF
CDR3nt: TGTGCCACCAGCAGAGATCGCCCAGGGACAAACTATGGCTACACCTTC

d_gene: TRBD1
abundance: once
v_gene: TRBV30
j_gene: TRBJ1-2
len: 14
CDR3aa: CAWGSTGWGYGYTF
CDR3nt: TGTGCCTGGGGTTCGACAGGGTGGGGCTATGGCTACACCTTC

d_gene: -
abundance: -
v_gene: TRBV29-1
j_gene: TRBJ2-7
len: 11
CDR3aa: CSGGHSYEQYF
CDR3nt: TGCAGCGGGGGCCACTCCTACGAGCAGTACTTC

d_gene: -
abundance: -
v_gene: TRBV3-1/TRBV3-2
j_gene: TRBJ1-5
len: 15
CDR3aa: CASSQGGDLYQPQHF
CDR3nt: TGTGCCAGCAGCCAGGGGGGGGACCTTTATCAGCCCCAGCATTTT

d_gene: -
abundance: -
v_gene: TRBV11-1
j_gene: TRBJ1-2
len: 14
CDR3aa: CASSTGSLGYGYTF
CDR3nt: TGTGCCAGCAGCACAGGGTCCTTGGGGTATGGCTACACCTTC

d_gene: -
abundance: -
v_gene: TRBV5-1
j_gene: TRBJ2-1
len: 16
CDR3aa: CASSRGINPAYNEQFF
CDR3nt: TGCGCCAGCAGCCGAGGCATCAACCCGGCCTACAATGAGCAGTTCTTC

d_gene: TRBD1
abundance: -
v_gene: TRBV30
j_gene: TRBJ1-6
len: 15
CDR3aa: CAWSVIGTGESPLHF
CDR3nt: TGTGCCTGGAGTGTAATAGGGACAGGGGAATCACCCCTCCACTTT

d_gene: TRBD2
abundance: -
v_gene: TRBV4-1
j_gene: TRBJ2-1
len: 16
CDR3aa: CASSQPPGLADNEQFF
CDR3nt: TGCGCCAGCAGCCAACCCCCAGGACTAGCGGACAATGAGCAGTTCTTC

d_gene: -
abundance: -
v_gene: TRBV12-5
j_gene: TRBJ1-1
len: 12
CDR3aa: CASGIQGTEAFF
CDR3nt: TGTGCTAGTGGGATCCAGGGGACTGAAGCTTTCTTT

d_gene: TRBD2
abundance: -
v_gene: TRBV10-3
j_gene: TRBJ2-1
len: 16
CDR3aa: CAISAGTSGKRVEQFF
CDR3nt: TGTGCCATCAGTGCCGGGACTAGCGGGAAGAGGGTTGAGCAGTTCTTC

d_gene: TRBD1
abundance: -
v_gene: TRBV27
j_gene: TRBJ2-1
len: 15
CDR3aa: CASSPRTGTYNEQFF
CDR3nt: TGTGCCAGCTCTCCGCGGACAGGGACTTACAATGAGCAGTTCTTC

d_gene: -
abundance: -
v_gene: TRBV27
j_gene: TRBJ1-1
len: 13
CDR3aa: CASSLWGGREAFF
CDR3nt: TGTGCCAGCAGTTTATGGGGGGGCAGGGAAGCTTTCTTT

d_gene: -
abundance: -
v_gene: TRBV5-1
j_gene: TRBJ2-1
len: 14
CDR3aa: CASSSGGRRDEQFF
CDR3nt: TGCGCCAGCAGCTCGGGGGGCCGGCGAGATGAGCAGTTCTTC

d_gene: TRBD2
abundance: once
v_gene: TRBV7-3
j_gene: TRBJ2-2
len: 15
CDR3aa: CASSQGLAFTGELFF
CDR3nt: TGTGCCAGCAGCCAGGGACTAGCTTTCACCGGGGAGCTGTTTTTT

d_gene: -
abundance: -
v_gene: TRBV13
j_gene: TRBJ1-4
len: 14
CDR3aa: CASSFRDPNEKLFF
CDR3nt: TGTGCCAGCAGCTTCAGGGATCCTAATGAAAAACTGTTTTTT

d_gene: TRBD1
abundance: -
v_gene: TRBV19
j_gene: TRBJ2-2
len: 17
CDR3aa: CASSIGRGRIFTGELFF
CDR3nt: TGTGCCAGTAGTATAGGCAGGGGGCGAATATTCACCGGGGAGCTGTTTTTT

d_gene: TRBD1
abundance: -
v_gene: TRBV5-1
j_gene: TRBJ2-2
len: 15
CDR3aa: CASSFGQGATGELFF
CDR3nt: TGCGCCAGCAGCTTTGGACAGGGGGCCACCGGGGAGCTGTTTTTT

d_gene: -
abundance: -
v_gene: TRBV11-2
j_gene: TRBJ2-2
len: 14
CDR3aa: CASSFNRGSRELFF
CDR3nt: TGTGCCAGCAGCTTTAATCGAGGGAGTAGGGAGCTGTTTTTT

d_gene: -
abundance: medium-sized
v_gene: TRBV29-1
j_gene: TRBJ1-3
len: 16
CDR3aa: CSVRSTAIHSGNTIYF
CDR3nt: TGCAGCGTCCGCTCGACAGCGATTCACTCTGGAAACACCATATATTTT

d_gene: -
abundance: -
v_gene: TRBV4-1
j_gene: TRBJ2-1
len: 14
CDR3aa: CASSQLASYNEQFF
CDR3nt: TGCGCCAGCAGCCAGTTAGCCTCCTACAATGAGCAGTTCTTC

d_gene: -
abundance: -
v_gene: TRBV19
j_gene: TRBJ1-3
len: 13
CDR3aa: CASSIREGDTIYF
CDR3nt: TGTGCCAGTAGTATACGCGAGGGGGACACCATATATTTT

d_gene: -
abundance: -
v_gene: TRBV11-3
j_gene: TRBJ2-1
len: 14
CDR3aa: CASSPRGSYNEQFF
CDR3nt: TGTGCCAGCAGCCCCAGGGGATCCTACAATGAGCAGTTCTTC

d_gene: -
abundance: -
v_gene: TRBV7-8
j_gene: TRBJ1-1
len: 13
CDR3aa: CASSYTGNTEAFF
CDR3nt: TGTGCCAGCAGCTATACCGGGAACACTGAAGCTTTCTTT

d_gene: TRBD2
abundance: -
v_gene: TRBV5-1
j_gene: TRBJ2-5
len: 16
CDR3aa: CASSLGSSGVQETQYF
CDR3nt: TGCGCCAGCAGCTTGGGATCTAGCGGGGTTCAAGAGACCCAGTACTTC

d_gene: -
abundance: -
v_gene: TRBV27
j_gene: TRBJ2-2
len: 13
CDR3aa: CASTVEATGELFF
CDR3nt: TGTGCCAGCACGGTAGAAGCCACCGGGGAGCTGTTTTTT

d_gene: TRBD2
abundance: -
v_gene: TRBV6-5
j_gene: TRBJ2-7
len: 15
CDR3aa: CASTPRLAGAYEQYF
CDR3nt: TGTGCCAGCACCCCCCGACTAGCGGGAGCCTACGAGCAGTACTTC

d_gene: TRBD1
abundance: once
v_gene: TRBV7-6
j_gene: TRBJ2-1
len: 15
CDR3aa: CASSQGTDRNNEQFF
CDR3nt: TGTGCCAGCAGCCAGGGTACGGACAGGAACAATGAGCAGTTCTTC

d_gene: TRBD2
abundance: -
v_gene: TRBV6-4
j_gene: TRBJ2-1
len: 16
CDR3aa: CASRGLADISYNEQFF
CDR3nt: TGTGCCAGCAGGGGACTAGCGGACATCTCCTACAATGAGCAGTTCTTC

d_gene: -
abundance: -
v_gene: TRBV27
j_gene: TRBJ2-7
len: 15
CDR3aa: CASTPRGEGAYEQYF
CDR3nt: TGTGCCAGCACCCCCCGAGGTGAGGGGGCCTACGAGCAGTACTTC

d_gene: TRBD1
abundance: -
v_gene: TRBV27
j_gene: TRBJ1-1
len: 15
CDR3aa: CASSFGDRFNTEAFF
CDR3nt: TGTGCCAGCAGTTTCGGGGACAGATTTAACACTGAAGCTTTCTTT

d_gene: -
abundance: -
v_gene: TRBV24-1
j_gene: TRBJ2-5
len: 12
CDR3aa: CATPLRAETQYF
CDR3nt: TGTGCCACCCCCCTGAGGGCGGAGACCCAGTACTTC

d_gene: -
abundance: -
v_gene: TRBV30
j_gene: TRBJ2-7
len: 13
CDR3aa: CAWSVYSSYEQYF
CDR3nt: TGTGCCTGGAGTGTATACAGCTCCTACGAGCAGTACTTC

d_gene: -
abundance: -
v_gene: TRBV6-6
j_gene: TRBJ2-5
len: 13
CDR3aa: CASSDSASETQYF
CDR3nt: TGTGCCAGCAGCGACAGTGCTTCGGAGACCCAGTACTTC

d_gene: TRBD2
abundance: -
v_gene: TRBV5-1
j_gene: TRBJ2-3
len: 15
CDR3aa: CASSFTSGASDTQYF
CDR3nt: TGCGCCAGCAGCTTTACCAGCGGGGCATCAGATACGCAGTATTTT

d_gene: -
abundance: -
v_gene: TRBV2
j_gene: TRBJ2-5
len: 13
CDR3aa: CASSANYQETQYF
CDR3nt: TGTGCCAGCAGTGCCAACTACCAAGAGACCCAGTACTTC

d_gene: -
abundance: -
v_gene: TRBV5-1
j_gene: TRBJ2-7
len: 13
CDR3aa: CASSGQGLNEQYF
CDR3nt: TGCGCCAGCAGCGGCCAGGGGCTAAACGAGCAGTACTTC

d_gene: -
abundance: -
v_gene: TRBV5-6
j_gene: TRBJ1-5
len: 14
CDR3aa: CASSFGSLNQPQHF
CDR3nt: TGTGCCAGCAGCTTCGGGAGCCTCAATCAGCCCCAGCATTTT

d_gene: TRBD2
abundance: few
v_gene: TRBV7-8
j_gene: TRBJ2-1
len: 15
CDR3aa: CASSTSGISYNEQFF
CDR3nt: TGTGCCAGCAGCACTAGCGGGATCTCCTACAATGAGCAGTTCTTC

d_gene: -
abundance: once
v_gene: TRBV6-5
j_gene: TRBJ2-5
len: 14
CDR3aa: CASSYLEGEETQYF
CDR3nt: TGTGCCAGCAGTTACCTCGAGGGAGAAGAGACCCAGTACTTC